Below, 7 T cell receptor beta chains from the same sample are listed, as sequenced in a study of T cell responses to AZD1222 COVID-19 vaccine. Here immunoSEQ multiplex PCR was the method, and the copy in TCRdb shows in-frame clones only, minus some. The profile shows 70,000 to 95,000 clones, roughly nine tenths of them singletons. Sample: peripheral blood, taken 28 days after the second AZD1222 dose. These receptors all stem from an adult who received the AZD1222 COVID-19 vaccine.

J is TRBJ2-7 and V is TRBV18; 8 bases are a match to TRBD1. With 3 bases clipped from V and 1 base from J, the junction kept 2 bases outside the gene matches. This CDR3 spans 14 amino acids. Per germline, CDR1 KGHSH and CDR2 LQKENI. CDR3: CASSPRDRSYEQYF. Here the CDR3 DNA reads TGTGCCAGCTCACCTCGGGACAGGTCCTACGAGCAGTACTTC.

This CDR3 reads CASSRGEGSTEAFF. CDR3 DNA: TGTGCCAGCTCAAGAGGAGAGGGTAGCACTGAAGCTTTCTTT. The chain is built from TRBV18 and TRBJ1-1; D is unclear. V gave up 5 bases and J gave up 4 bases, with 14 bases separating them. Per germline, CDR1 KGHSH and CDR2 LQKENI. The CDR3 totals 14 residues.

The chain recombines TRBV30 with TRBJ2-7; D is undetermined. The germline gives CDR1 GTSNPN, CDR2 SVGIG (reference sequence). CDR3 size: 13 residues. With 5 bases removed from V and 2 bases from J, the gap between germline ends came to 13 bases. Here the CDR3 reads CAWGRYDPYEQYF. The CDR3 nucleotides are TGTGCCTGGGGCAGGTACGACCCCTACGAGCAGTACTTC.

The chain combines TRBV28 with TRBJ1-3, with D possibly matching TRBD1 (6 bases). The V gene lost 5 bases and the J gene lost 2 bases, with 13 bases spanning the gap. This CDR3 comprises 15 residues. Germline V gives CDR1 MDHEN, CDR2 SYDVKM. CDR3 sequence (DNA): TGTGCCAGCAGTCGGGACACCGATGCTGGAAACACCATATATTTT. This encodes CASSRDTDAGNTIYF.

This chain links TRBV3-1 (or the pseudogene TRBV3-2) with TRBJ2-5; TRBD1 agrees at 8 bases. This CDR3 is built from 16 residues. Germline lookup yields CDR1 LGHDT and CDR2 YNNKEL (reference sequence). The V gene end was trimmed by 4 bases and the J gene end by 2 bases; junction bases not matched to a gene: 9. The CDR3 nucleotides read TGTGCCAGCAGCCGCTCCGGGACAGGCCAACAAGAGACCCAGTACTTC. Protein sequence: CASSRSGTGQQETQYF.

This chain uses TRBV7-9 with TRBJ1-1; D call uncertain. Germline V gene sequence: CDR1 SEHNR, CDR2 FQNEAQ (reference sequence). V was trimmed by 8 bases and J by 1 base, leaving 11 bases between them. The CDR3 consists of 13 residues. This chain's CDR3 is CASARVPNTEAFF. The DNA of the CDR3 is TGTGCCAGCGCCCGGGTCCCGAACACTGAAGCTTTCTTT.

This clone was seen only once. The chain is built from TRBV5-1 and TRBJ2-4; D call uncertain. The CDR3 is made up of 14 amino acids. Trimming stripped 4 bases from V and 9 bases from J, with 17 bases between. Germline V gene lookup returns CDR1 SGHRS and CDR2 YFSETQ. Here the CDR3 DNA reads TGCGCCAGCAGCCCGGACGAGATGTGGGGCATTCAGTACTTC. Amino acids: CASSPDEMWGIQYF.